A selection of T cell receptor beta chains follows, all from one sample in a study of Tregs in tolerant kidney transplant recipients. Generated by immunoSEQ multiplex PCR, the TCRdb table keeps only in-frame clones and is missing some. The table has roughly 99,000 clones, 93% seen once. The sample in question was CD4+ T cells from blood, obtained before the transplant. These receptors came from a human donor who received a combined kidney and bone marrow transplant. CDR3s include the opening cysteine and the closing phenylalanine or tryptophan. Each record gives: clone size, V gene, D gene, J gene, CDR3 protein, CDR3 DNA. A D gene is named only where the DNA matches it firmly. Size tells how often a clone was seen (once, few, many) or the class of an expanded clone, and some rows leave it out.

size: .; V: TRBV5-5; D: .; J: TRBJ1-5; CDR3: CASSYVWSQPQHF; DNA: TGTGCCAGCAGTTACGTCTGGAGCCAGCCCCAGCATTTT
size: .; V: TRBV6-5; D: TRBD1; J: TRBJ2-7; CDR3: CASSWDRGYEQYF; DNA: TGTGCCAGCAGTTGGGACAGGGGCTACGAGCAGTACTTC
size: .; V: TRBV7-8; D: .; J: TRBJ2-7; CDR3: CASSLEMGGEQYF; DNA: TGTGCCAGCAGCTTAGAGATGGGCGGGGAGCAGTACTTC
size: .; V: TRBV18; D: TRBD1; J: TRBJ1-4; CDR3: CASSPMTGTNEKLFF; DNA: TGTGCCAGCTCACCCATGACAGGGACGAATGAAAAACTGTTTTTT
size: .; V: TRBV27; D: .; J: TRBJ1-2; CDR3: CASSLRRSYGYTF; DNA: TGTGCCAGCAGTTTAAGGAGGAGCTATGGCTACACCTTC
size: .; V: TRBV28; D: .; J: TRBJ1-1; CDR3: CASSLLGGTGNTEAFF; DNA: TGTGCCAGCAGTTTATTGGGGGGGACGGGAAACACTGAAGCTTTCTTT
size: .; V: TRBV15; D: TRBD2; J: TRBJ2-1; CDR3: CATSRWDPGGRGYEQFF; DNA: TGTGCCACCAGCAGATGGGATCCTGGCGGGAGAGGGTATGAGCAGTTCTTC
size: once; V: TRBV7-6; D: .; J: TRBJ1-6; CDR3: CASSSYNSPLHF; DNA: TGTGCCAGCAGCTCGTATAATTCCCCCCTCCACTTT
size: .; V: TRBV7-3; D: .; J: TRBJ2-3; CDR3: CASSPSLGNTQYF; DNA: TGTGCCAGCAGCCCTAGTTTGGGTAATACGCAGTATTTT
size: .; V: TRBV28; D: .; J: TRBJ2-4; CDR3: CASIAGPGVAKNIQYF; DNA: TGTGCCAGCATAGCCGGTCCAGGGGTAGCCAAAAACATTCAGTACTTC